The clone carrying this T cell receptor (beta chain) was counted between two and nine times. The target antigen is unknown. The data are from a study of blood T cells in healthy people across ages. Points from the study as a whole: Naive T cell percentage showed a strong correlation with the diversity of TCR beta.

Each donor had around 10 milliliters of peripheral blood drawn. Extraction of total RNA produced a minimum of 6 micrograms from each sample. Trimming took off 6 bases at V and 1 base at J, with 7 bases between the two ends. The length of the CDR3 is 11 residues. Per germline, CDR1 DFQATT and CDR2 SNEGSKA (reference sequence). A second PCR of about 7 to 12 cycles used a sample-barcoded 5' primer and a J-beta primer mix. One entry per CDR3 protein, called by TCRdb with MiXCR from the 5' RACE reads. The top ten hold roughly a quarter of the sample, which has hundreds of thousands of distinct CDR3 sequences, roughly 60% seen once.

The sequencing sample was made of blood. The TCR sequence derives from a young man in good health. J is TRBJ2-7 and V is TRBV20-1; D not certain. CDR3 coding DNA: TGCAGTGCCTGGGAATCCTACGAGCAGTACTTC. This gives the protein CSAWESYEQYF.